The rows below give T cell receptor beta chains drawn from one sample of a study of cytomegalovirus exposure and HLA in healthy donors. Measured with immunoSEQ multiplex PCR; TCRdb has only the in-frame clones, and not every one. Here the sample spans approximately 110,000 clones, around 73% being singletons. Sequencing was performed on PBMCs. These receptors originate from a man in his sixties in good health and CMV-seropositive. Both conserved end residues are part of each CDR3. Each record gives: CDR3 length, D gene, V gene, CDR3 protein. A D gene is named only where the DNA matches it firmly.

14 TRBD1 TRBV2 CASSRDRGKETQYF
11 - TRBV20-1 CRCSRGTEAFF
13 - TRBV29-1 CSVLIYTNQPQHF
15 - TRBV5-1 CASSLAGKTEETQYF
14 - TRBV28 CASRESGGIGIQYF
13 - TRBV7-3 CASSLGANTEAFF
17 TRBD1 TRBV5-6 CASSHGTGGRSNQPQHF
17 TRBD2 TRBV4-2 CASSQVGGRGGVNEQFF
15 TRBD1 TRBV30 CAWSRRDRGNSPLHF
15 TRBD1 TRBV18 CASSYAGGADTEAFF
15 TRBD2 TRBV6-5 CASSYDSGGGNEQFF
14 TRBD1 TRBV9 CASSGRGMSTEAFF
15 - TRBV9 CASSIRHGADAEAFF
15 TRBD1 TRBV18 CASSPNRGNTGELFF
15 - TRBV7-7 CASSLGHGNTGELFF
14 TRBD1 TRBV4-1 CASSQGTGIYGYTF
14 - TRBV6-6 CASSYVRGSYGYTF
15 TRBD1 TRBV28 CASSLQGVSYNEQFF
15 - TRBV7-3 CASSLVSGSDSPLHF
15 TRBD2 TRBV30 CAWSRLARGGAELFF
12 TRBD2 TRBV5-1 CASSWSGDEQYF
15 - TRBV28 CASSSEGQNNSPLHF
14 - TRBV10-2 CASKTGFGGETQYF
18 - TRBV7-7 CASSFSGTRSGPSETQYF
13 - TRBV14 CASSQGQNSPLHF
14 - TRBV5-1 CASSLVGQGYEQYF
14 TRBD1 TRBV19 CASRDRAHTGELFF
14 - TRBV9 CASSVGSGQETQYF
19 TRBD2 TRBV5-4 CASSLAGGLAGGGTGELFF
17 TRBD1 TRBV15 CATSRLIPGQGTGELFF
14 TRBD1 TRBV6-1 CASSADRVDQPQHF
16 TRBD1 TRBV6-1 CASSESRTGRGETQYF